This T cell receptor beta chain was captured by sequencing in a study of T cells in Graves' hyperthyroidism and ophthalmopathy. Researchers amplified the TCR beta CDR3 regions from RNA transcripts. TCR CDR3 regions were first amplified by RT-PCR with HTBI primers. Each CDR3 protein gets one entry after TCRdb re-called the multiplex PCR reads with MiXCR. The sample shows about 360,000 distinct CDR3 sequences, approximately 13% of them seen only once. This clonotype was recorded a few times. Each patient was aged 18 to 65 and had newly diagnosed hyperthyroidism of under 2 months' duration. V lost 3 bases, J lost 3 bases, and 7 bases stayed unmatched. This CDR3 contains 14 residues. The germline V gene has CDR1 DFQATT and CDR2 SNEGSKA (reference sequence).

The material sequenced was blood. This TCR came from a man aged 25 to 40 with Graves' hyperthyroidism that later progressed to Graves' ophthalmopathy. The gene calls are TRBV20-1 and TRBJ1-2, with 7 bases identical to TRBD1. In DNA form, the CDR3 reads TGCAGTGCTAGGGGCGAAGGGGGCGACTATGGCTACACCTTC. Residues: CSARGEGGDYGYTF.